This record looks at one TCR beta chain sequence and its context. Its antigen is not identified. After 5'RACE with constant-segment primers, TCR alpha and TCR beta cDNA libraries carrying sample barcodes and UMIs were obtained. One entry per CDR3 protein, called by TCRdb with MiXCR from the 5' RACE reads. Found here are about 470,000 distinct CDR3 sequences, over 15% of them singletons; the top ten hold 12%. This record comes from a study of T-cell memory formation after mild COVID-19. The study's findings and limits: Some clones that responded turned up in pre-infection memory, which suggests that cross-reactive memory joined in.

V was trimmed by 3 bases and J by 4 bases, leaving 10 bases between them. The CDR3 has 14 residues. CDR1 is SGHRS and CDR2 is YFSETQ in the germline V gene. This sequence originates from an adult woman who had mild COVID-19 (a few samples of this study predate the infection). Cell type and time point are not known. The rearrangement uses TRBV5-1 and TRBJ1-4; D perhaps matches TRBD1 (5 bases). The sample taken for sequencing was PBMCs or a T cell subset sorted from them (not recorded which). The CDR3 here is CASSWGDGNEKLFF. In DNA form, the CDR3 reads TGCGCCAGCAGCTGGGGGGACGGTAATGAAAAACTGTTTTTT. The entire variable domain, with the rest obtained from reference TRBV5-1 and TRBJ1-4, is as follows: KAGVTQTPRYLIKTRGQQVTLSCSPISGHRSVSWYQQTPGQGLQFLFEYFSETQRNKGNFPGRFSGRQFSNSRSEMNVSTLELGDSALYLCASSWGDGNEKLFFGSGTQLSVL.